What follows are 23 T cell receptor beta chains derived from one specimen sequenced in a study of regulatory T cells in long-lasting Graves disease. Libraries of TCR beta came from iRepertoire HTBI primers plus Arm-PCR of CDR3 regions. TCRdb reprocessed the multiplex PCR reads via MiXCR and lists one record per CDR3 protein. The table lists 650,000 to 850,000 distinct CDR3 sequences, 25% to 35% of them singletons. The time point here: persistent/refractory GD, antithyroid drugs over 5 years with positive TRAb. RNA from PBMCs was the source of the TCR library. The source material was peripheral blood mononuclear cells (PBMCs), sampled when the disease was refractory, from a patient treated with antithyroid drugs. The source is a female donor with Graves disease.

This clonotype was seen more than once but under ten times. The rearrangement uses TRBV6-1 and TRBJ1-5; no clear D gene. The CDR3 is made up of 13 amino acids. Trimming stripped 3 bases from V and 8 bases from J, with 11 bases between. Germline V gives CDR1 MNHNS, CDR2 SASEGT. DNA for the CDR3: TGTGCCAGCAGTGACACCGAAGGGAAGCCCCAGCATTTT. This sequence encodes CASSDTEGKPQHF.

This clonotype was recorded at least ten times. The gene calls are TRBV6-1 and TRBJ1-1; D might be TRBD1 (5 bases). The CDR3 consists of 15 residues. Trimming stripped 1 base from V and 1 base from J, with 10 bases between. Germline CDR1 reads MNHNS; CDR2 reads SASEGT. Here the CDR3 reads CASSEVAGQNTEAFF. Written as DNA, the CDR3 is TGTGCCAGCAGTGAAGTCGCAGGGCAGAACACTGAAGCTTTCTTT.

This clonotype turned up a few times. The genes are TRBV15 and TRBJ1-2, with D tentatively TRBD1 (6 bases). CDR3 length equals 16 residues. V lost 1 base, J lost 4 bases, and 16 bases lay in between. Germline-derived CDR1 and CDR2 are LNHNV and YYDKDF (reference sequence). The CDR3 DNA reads TGTGCCACCAGCAGAGGGACAGTGGGGCAATTCTATGGCTACACCTTC. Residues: CATSRGTVGQFYGYTF.

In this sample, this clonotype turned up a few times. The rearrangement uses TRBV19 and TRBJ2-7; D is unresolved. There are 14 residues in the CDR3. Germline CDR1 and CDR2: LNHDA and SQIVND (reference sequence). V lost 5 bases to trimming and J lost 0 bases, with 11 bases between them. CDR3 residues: CASSPRTDSYEQYF. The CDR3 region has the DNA TGTGCCAGTAGTCCCCGGACCGACTCCTACGAGCAGTACTTC.

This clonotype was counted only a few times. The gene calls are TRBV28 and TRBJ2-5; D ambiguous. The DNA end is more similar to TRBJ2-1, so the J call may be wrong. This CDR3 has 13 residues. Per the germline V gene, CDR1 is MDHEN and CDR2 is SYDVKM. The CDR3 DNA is TGTGCCAGCAGCTTAAGGCTGGTTTTGGAGCAGTTCTTC. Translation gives CASSLRLVLEQFF.

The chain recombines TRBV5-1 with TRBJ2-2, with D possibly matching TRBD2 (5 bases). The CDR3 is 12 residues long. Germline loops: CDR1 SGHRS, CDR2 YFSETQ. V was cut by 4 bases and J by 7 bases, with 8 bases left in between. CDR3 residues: CASSPEVGELFF. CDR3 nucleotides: TGCGCCAGCAGCCCGGAGGTCGGGGAGCTGTTTTTT.

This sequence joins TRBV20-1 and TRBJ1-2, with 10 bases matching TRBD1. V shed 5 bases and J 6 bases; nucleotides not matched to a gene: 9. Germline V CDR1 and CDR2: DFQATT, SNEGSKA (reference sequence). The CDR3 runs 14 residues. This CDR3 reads CSAPTGGAENGYTF. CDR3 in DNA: TGCAGTGCTCCGACAGGGGGCGCGGAAAATGGCTACACCTTC.

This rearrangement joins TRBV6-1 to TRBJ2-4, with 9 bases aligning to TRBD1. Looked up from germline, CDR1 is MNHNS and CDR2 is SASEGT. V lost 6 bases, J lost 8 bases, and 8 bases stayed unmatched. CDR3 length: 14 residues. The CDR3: CASSRPGQGYIQYF. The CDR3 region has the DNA TGTGCCAGCAGCAGACCGGGACAGGGCTACATTCAGTACTTC.

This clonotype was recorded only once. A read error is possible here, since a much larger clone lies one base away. This CDR3 is CASTRTQGYNSPLHF. The CDR3 nucleotides are TGTGCCAGCACTAGGACTCAGGGGTATAATTCACCCCTCCACTTT. The chain links TRBV12-3 or TRBV12-4 to TRBJ1-6, with a weak D call TRBD1 (6 bases). The germline V and J ends were trimmed by 7 bases and 4 bases, with 14 bases remaining between them. The CDR3 contains 15 residues.

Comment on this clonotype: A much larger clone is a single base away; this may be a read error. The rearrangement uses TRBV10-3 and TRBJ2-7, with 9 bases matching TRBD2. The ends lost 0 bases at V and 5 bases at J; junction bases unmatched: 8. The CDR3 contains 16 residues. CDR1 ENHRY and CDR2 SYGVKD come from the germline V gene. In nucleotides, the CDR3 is TGTGCCATCAGTGAGTCGAGAGCGGGAGGTGAGAACGAGCAGTACTTC. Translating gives CAISESRAGGENEQYF.

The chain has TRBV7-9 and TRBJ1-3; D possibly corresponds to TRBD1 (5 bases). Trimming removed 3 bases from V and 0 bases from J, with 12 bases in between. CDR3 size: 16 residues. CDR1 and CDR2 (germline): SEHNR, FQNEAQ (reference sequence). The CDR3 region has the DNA TGTGCCAGCAGCTTTCGTGGGGACCTCTCTGGAAACACCATATATTTT. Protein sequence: CASSFRGDLSGNTIYF. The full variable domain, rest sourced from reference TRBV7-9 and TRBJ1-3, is DTGVSQNPRHKITKRGQNVTFRCDPISEHNRLYWYRQTLGQGPEFLTYFQNEAQLEKSRLLSDRFSAERPKGSFSTLEIQRTEQGDSAMYLCASSFRGDLSGNTIYFGEGSWLTVV.

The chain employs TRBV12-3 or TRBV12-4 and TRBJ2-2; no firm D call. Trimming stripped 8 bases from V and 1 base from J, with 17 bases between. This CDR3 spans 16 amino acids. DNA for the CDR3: TGTGCCAGCCGCGCTCCTAGTGTTCGGAACACCGGGGAGCTGTTTTTT. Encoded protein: CASRAPSVRNTGELFF.

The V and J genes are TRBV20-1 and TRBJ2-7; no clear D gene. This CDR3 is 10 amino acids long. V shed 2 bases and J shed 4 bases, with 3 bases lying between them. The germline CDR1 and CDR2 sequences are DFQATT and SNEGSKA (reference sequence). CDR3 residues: CSARHYEQYF. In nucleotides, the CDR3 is TGCAGTGCTAGACATTACGAGCAGTACTTC.

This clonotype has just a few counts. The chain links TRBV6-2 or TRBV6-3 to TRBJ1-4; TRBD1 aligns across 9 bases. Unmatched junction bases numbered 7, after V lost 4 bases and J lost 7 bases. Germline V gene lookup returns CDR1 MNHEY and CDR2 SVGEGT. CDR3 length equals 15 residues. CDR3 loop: CASSSPGQGLEKLFF. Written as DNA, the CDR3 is TGTGCCAGCAGTTCTCCGGGACAGGGTCTTGAAAAACTGTTTTTT.

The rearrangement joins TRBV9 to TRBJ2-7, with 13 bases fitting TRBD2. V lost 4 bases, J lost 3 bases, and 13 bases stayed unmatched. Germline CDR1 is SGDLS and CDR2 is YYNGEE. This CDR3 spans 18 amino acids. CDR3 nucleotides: TGTGCCAGCAGCATCGGGACTAGCGGGAACTCCAAACTCTACGAGCAGTACTTC. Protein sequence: CASSIGTSGNSKLYEQYF.

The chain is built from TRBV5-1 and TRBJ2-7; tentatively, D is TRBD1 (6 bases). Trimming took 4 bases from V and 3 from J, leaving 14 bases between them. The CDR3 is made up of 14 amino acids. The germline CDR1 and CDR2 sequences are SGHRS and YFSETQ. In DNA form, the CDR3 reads TGCGCCAGCAGCCACAACTCGGACAGCTACGAGCAGTACTTC. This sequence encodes CASSHNSDSYEQYF.

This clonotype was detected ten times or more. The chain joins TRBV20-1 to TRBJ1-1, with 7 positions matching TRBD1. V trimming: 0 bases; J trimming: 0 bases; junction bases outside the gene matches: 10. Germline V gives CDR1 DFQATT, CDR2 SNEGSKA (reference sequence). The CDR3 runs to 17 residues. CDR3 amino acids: CSARDPLGQRMNTEAFF. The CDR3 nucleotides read TGCAGTGCTAGAGATCCTCTGGGACAGAGGATGAACACTGAAGCTTTCTTT.

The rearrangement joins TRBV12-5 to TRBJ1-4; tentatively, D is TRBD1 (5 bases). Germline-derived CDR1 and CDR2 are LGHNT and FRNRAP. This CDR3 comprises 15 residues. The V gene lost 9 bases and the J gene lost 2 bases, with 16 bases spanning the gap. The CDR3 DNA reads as TGTGCTAGAGAACCCCCGGGGGGGACTAATGAAAAACTGTTTTTT. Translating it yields CAREPPGGTNEKLFF.

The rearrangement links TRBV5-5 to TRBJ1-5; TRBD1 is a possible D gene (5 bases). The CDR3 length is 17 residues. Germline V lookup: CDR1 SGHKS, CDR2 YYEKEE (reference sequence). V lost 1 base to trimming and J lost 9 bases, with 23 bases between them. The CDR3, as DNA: TGTGCCAGCAGCTTGACGGCTTTGGTTTCAAGGGGTCGGCCCCAGCATTTT. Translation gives CASSLTALVSRGRPQHF.

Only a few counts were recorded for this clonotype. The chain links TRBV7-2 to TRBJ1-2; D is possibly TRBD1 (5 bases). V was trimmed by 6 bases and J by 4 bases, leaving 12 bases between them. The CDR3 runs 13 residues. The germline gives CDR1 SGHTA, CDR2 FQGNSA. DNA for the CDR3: TGTGCCAGCAGGGTCGACAGAGTCTATGGCTACACCTTC. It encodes CASRVDRVYGYTF.

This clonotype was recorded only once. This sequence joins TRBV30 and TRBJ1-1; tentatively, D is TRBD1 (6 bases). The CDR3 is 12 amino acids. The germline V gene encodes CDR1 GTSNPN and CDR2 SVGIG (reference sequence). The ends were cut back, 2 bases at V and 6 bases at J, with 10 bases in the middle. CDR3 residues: CAWSQGRAEAFF. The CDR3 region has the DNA TGTGCCTGGAGTCAGGGGAGGGCTGAAGCTTTCTTT.

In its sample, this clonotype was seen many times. The CDR3 loop is CASSPRTGGYGYTF. CDR3 sequence (DNA): TGTGCCAGCAGTCCCCGGACAGGGGGCTATGGCTACACCTTC. V gene TRBV12-3 or TRBV12-4 combines with J gene TRBJ1-2, with TRBD1 identical over 10 bases. The CDR3 runs to 14 residues. Trimming removed 5 bases from V and 4 bases from J; junction bases left unmatched: 4.

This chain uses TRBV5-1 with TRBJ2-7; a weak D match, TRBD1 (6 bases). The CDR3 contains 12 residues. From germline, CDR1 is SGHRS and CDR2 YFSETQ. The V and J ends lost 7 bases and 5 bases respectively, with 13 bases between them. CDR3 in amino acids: CASSDRNNEQYF. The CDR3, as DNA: TGCGCCAGCTCAGACAGGAACAACGAGCAGTACTTC.